This TCR beta chain derives from a study of shared clonotypes between healthy human individuals (dated by TCRdb to the early 2020s). For the wider study: The cohort included a few men and a couple of women between 18 and 49 years of age. For each donor, CD4 naive and CD4 memory were each given three plates, CD8 naive was given two plates, and CD8 memory was given one plate. To estimate repertoire size and how much clonotypes are shared between individuals, the study performed deep sequencing of blood TCR repertoires from roughly five healthy adults. Libraries were prepared and TCR repertoires were sequenced by different laboratories using diverse techniques, in order to increase sequencing depth and limit assay-specific biases. Leukapheresis yielded between about 0.8 and 9.5 billion PBMCs per donor. Findings and caveats that apply to the study as a whole: The genetic and exposure-history diversity represented was limited by the small number of donors. Sampling was restricted to blood, and TCR repertoires in tissue are likely to differ from TCR repertoires in blood. Compared with non-shared clonotypes, clonotypes shared by all four sorted-subset donors had higher generation probabilities. Rarefaction of sorted-subset datasets indicated incomplete sequencing despite the large sequencing depth. Estimated clonotype richness was generally larger for naive than for memory subsets. Sharing across a handful of donors was observed for 5% to 6.5% of naive CD4, 3.5% of naive CD8, around 2.5% of memory CD4, and about 0.4% of memory CD8 clonotypes. Pairwise subsampling indicated that sequencing depth was expected to affect the degree of clonotype sharing among donors.

Using the deep immunoSEQ assay, multiplex PCR amplified TCR CDR3 regions from genomic DNA. Extracted genomic DNA from each cell subset was distributed evenly across all wells of several immunoSEQ 96-well plates, and each plate was treated as a replicate. For sorted subsets, 200 ng of genomic DNA, equivalent to tens of thousands of T cell genomes, went into each replicate PCR. The purified libraries were quantified using a Qubit 3.0 fluorometer, sized with a Bioanalyzer 2100, and then quantified again using the KAPA Library Quantification kit. Each immunoSEQ 96-well plate was sequenced on its own single-read 150-cycle Illumina NextSeq 550 flow cell. In the paper's pipeline: Because only junctional sequences without quality scores were contained in the immunoSEQ output, filtering matching that applied to full-length reads could not be performed. Sequences were annotated with PyIR, a Python wrapper for IgBLAST v1.9, using IMGT germline references to assign V/J genes and CDR3. Any read was removed if the V/J assignment was weak (E-value above 1e-6), the CDR3 was missing, or the read contained stop codons, out-of-frame junctions, or ambiguous translated residues. V3J clonotypes were defined as sequences sharing an identical inferred V gene, J gene, and CDR3 amino acid sequence. Percentage overlap between repertoires was calculated by dividing the number of shared unique clonotypes by the size of the smaller repertoire. RTK rarefaction, the Chao1 estimator, and Recon v2.1 estimates of unobserved clonotypes were used to assess repertoire richness. For all TCRbeta clonotypes obtained by the gDNA method from several donors, generation probabilities were computed with OLGA. As stored in TCRdb, this immuneACCESS dataset retains in-frame rearrangements with V and J assigned. A fraction of the clones does not appear; measured against another copy, unresolved V genes explain less than half of the discrepancy, and the remainder lacks a known reason. D and trimming were read from the DNA, whereas the V and J calls and clone size are those reported in that table. The sample table holds roughly 2.1 million clones, of which around 93% were seen once. The ten most abundant clones make up around 1.7% of the sample.

On this clone itself: The antigen this receptor binds is unknown. Base qualities are missing; no much larger clone stands one base away.

Clipping removes 5 bases from V and 3 bases from J, with 11 as the unmatched junction base count. The CDR3 has 16 amino acids, counting the end cysteine and phenylalanine. Of the read, only the CDR3 DNA is kept; its 48 bases are in frame from base 1. CDR1 and CDR2, looked up from the germline V gene, are SGHVS and FQNEAQ. For the CD8 naive samples, CD45RO-negative cells were positively selected for CCR7, yielding a CD45RA+CCR7+ population from which TemRA cells were excluded. Healthy HIV-negative adults with no recently reported acute infections or vaccinations were included as donors. Only Caucasian adults living in Nashville, Tennessee, USA were represented among the donors. Blood was collected by leukapheresis, and PBMCs were isolated by Ficoll-Histopaque density gradient centrifugation and then cryopreserved in liquid nitrogen vapor phase. Purity and quantity of every magnetically sorted T cell population were checked by analytical flow cytometry. Each sorted fraction had its genomic DNA isolated and then quantified by UV absorbance on a Nanodrop 2000c.

This receptor was obtained from a man between 18 and 29 years old in good health. Some clones in this sample may be carry-over from other donors' samples. The chain was built from TRBV7-8 and TRBJ2-7; TRBD1 matches 9 bases in the middle. Sequenced sample: naive CD8+ T cells from PBMCs. The cell subset or site label of this sample denotes: CD45RA+CCR7+. CDR3 protein: CASSRNRDRESYEQYF. The DNA reads as follows: TGTGCCAGCAGCCGGAACCGGGACAGGGAGAGCTACGAGCAGTACTTC. With the portions outside the CDR3 filled from the reference TRBV7-8 and TRBJ2-7 genes, the complete variable region becomes GAGVSQSPRYKVAKRGQDVALRCDPISGHVSLFWYQQALGQGPEFLTYFQNEAQLDKSGLPSDRFFAERPEGSVSTLKIQRTQQEDSAVYLCASSRNRDRESYEQYFGPGTRLTVT.